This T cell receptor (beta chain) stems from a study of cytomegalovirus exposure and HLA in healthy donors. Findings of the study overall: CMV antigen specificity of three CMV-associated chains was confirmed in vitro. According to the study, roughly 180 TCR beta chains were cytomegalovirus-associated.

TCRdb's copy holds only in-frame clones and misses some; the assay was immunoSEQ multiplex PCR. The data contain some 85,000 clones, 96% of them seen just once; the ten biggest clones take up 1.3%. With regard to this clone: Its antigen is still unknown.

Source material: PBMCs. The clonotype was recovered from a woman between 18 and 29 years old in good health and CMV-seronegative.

CDR3 in amino acids: CASSQVETSSAQFF. CDR3 coding DNA: TGTGCCAGCAGCCAGGTAGAGACAAGTTCGGCGCAGTTCTTC. The chain is built from TRBV4-2 and TRBJ2-1; D unresolved. Germline V lookup: CDR1 LGHNA, CDR2 YNFKEQ. This CDR3 contains 14 residues. Trimming stripped 3 bases from V and 12 bases from J, with 18 bases between.